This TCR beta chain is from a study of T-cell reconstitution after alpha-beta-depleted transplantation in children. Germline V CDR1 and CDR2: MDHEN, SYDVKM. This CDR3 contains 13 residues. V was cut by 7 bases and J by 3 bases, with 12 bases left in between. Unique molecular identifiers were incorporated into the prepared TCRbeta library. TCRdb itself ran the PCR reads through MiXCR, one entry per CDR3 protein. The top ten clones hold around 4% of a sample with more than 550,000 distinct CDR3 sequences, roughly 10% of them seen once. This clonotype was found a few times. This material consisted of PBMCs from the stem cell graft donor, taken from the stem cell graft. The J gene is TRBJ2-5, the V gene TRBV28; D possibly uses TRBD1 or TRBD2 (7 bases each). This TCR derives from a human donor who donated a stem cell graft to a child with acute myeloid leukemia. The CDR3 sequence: CASIQGREETQYF. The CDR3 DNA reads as TGTGCCAGCATACAGGGGAGGGAAGAGACCCAGTACTTC.